In its sample, the clone carrying this TCR beta chain was seen many times. The antigen remains unidentified. The sample belongs to a study of T cells in Graves' hyperthyroidism and ophthalmopathy. Study at large: Peripheral blood samples were taken at initial diagnosis, prior to any treatment. Study conclusions and caveats: Most thyroid clonotypes expanded above 0.001 were also detected in blood.

Researchers amplified the TCR beta CDR3 regions from RNA transcripts. First-round RT-PCR with HTBI primers amplified the TCR CDR3 region. TCRdb fed the multiplex PCR reads into MiXCR, producing one record per CDR3 protein. The sample consists of 550,000 to 800,000 distinct CDR3 sequences, 15% to 20% of them appearing once. CDR1 is SNHLY, CDR2 FYNNEI, per germline. Germline trimming cut 4 bases from V and 5 bases from J; bases unmatched to any gene: 15. The CDR3 loop spans 18 amino acids. Stable hyperthyroidism: no ophthalmopathy progression over 18 months of follow-up. Patients aged 18 to 65 had newly diagnosed hyperthyroidism of under 2 months' duration.

The chain employs TRBV2 and TRBJ2-3, with 10 bases aligning to TRBD2. This clonotype originated in a man aged 45-65 years with Graves' hyperthyroidism. The sequencing input was blood. The CDR3 is CASSGPEAAGGRGDTQYF. The CDR3 bases are TGTGCCAGCAGTGGCCCAGAGGCAGCGGGAGGGCGAGGAGATACGCAGTATTTT.